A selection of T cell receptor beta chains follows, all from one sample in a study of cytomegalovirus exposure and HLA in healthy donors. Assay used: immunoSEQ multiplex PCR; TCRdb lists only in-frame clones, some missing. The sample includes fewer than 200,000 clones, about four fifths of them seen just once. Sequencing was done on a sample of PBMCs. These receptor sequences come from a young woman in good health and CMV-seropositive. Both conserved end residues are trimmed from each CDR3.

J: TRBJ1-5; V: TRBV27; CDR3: ASSRAGTAQPQH
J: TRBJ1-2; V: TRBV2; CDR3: ASSETRAGQGGGYT
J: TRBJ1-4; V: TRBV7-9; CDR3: ASSAPGQENEKLF
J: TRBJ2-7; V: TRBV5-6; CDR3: ASSPNWAGSWQY
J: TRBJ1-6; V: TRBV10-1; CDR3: ASSEPPTGRYNSPLH
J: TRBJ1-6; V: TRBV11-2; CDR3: ASRKPGQGKNSPLH
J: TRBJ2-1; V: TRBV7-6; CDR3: ASSTRGYEQF
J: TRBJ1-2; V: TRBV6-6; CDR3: ASGGEGYGYT
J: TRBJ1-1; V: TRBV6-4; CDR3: ASSVEGGVMNTEAF
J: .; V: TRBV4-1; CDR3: ASSQVPGGVHEQY
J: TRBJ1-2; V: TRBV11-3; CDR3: ASSLLGEYDLSLNYT
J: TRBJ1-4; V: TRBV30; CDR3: AATGGHEKLF
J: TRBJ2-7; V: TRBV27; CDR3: ASGGSSYEQY
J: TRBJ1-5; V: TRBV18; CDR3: ASSLGVSNQPQH
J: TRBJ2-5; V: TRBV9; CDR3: ASSPRGTGILGETQY
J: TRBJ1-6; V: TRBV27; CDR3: ASSLNRGNSPLH
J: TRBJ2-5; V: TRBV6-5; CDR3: ASSLERGGRETQY
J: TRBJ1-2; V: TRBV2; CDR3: ASKGQERYGYT
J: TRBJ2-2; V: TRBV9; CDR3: ASSVLWGENTGELF
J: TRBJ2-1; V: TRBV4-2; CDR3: ASTDGQGNEQF
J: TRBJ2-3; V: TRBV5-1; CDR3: ASSLRTSGADTQY
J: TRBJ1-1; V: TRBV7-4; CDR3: ASSSPRGKMNTEAF
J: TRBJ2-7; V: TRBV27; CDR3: ASSLSAVNLAIYEQY
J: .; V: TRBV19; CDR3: ASSNPGTSGPYEQY
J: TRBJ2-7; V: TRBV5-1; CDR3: ASSRGGAVEQY
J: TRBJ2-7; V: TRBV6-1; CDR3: ASTPVPRVSYEQY
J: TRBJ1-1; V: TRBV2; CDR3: ASSALHRGDTEAF
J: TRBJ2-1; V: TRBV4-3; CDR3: ASSQEPYSYNEQF
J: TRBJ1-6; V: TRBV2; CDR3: ASSVLEGGNSPLH
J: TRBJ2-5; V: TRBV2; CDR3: ARRGLGEAQY
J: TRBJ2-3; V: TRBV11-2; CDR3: ASSFHSDSTDTQY
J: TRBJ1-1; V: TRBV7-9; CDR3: ASSLGQGMGTEAF